These 27 T cell receptor beta chains originate from one sample sequenced in a study of blood T cell repertoires in COVID-19. Method: immunoSEQ multiplex PCR; TCRdb's copy keeps in-frame clones and lacks some. Of some 150,000 clones listed, around 80% are singletons. Sequencing was performed on peripheral blood. Every receptor here comes from a woman aged 45-59 years with acute or convalescent COVID-19.

The rearrangement joins TRBV4-2 to TRBJ2-1; 12 bases match TRBD2. This CDR3 has 20 amino acids. Losses at the gene ends were 1 base for V and 8 bases for J; bases not matched to a gene: 18. Germline V gene sequence: CDR1 LGHNA, CDR2 YNFKEQ. The CDR3 spells CASSQGTSGVLATRGDEQFF. Written as DNA, the CDR3 is TGTGCCAGCAGCCAAGGGACTAGCGGGGTCCTAGCAACTAGGGGGGATGAGCAGTTCTTC.

The chain is built from TRBV9 and TRBJ2-7; TRBD2 matches at 9 bases. V shed 2 bases and J 3 bases; nucleotides not matched to a gene: 3. The germline V gene encodes CDR1 SGDLS and CDR2 YYNGEE. The CDR3 is 14 amino acids. The DNA of the CDR3 is TGTGCCAGCAGCGTTGGCGGGGGGGACTACGAGCAGTACTTC. It translates to CASSVGGGDYEQYF.

The chain has TRBV29-1 and TRBJ1-5; TRBD1 agrees at 8 bases. Germline V gene lookup returns CDR1 SQVTM and CDR2 ANQGSEA. The ends lost 6 bases at V and 5 bases at J; junction bases unmatched: 9. The CDR3 contains 14 residues. The CDR3 DNA reads TGCAGCGTCAAAGACAGGGGTACCCATCAGCCCCAGCATTTT. Translated: CSVKDRGTHQPQHF.

The chain carries TRBV5-4 and TRBJ2-7, with 14 bases aligning to TRBD2. CDR1 SGHNT and CDR2 YYREEE come from the germline V gene (reference sequence). The CDR3 sequence is 16 residues long. V dropped 2 bases and J dropped 5; count of bases not matched to a gene: 6. In DNA, the CDR3 is TGTGCCAGCAGCTTACGACTAGCGGGAGGGCCAGACGAGCAGTACTTC. The encoded protein is CASSLRLAGGPDEQYF.

This clone was counted only a few times. This rearrangement joins TRBV5-5 to TRBJ2-2; 7 bases line up with TRBD2. CDR3 length: 15 amino acids. Trimming cost V 1 base and J 5 bases; bases outside gene matches: 5. CDR1 SGHKS and CDR2 YYEKEE come from the germline V gene (reference sequence). The CDR3 here is CASSLMGEGTGELFF. The DNA of the CDR3 is TGTGCCAGCAGCTTGATGGGGGAGGGTACCGGGGAGCTGTTTTTT.

V and J are TRBV7-9 and TRBJ2-3; 9 bases agree with TRBD1. In germline, CDR1 is SEHNR, CDR2 FQNEAQ (reference sequence). V lost 6 bases and J lost 4; bases outside the gene matches: 8. The CDR3 runs 15 residues. The CDR3 reads CASSAGQGPADTQYF. CDR3 bases: TGTGCCAGCAGTGCGGGACAGGGTCCAGCAGATACGCAGTATTTT.

V gene TRBV11-2 combines with J gene TRBJ2-7, with D maybe TRBD1 (6 bases). CDR1 is SGHAT, CDR2 FQNNGV, per germline. The CDR3 has 16 residues. Deletions cut 5 bases from V and 5 bases from J, with 22 bases between. The CDR3, as DNA: TGTGCCAGCAGCCCCAAACGGGACACAAACCATCACGAGCAGTACTTC. Protein sequence: CASSPKRDTNHHEQYF.

This clone was seen more than once but under ten times. The chain joins TRBV6-1 to TRBJ2-3; 13 positions match TRBD2. Germline CDR1 and CDR2: MNHNS and SASEGT. The V gene end was trimmed by 4 bases and the J gene end by 8 bases; junction bases not matched to a gene: 9. The CDR3 has 16 residues. CDR3 DNA sequence: TGTGCCAGCAGTGCGACTAGCGGGGGGCCCCATCCTACGCAGTATTTT. Protein product: CASSATSGGPHPTQYF.

This chain connects TRBV27 to TRBJ2-7, with 8 bases matching TRBD2. From germline, CDR1 is MNHEY and CDR2 SMNVEV (reference sequence). The CDR3 spans 14 residues. After removal of 11 bases from V and 5 bases from J, the junction contained 14 bases not matched to a gene. The CDR3 here is CACRRKREFHEQYF. The CDR3 DNA reads as TGTGCCTGTCGACGGAAGCGGGAGTTCCACGAGCAGTACTTC.

The V gene is TRBV28, the J gene TRBJ1-6; D might be TRBD1 (6 bases). The CDR3 has 16 residues. CDR1 MDHEN and CDR2 SYDVKM come from the germline V gene. V lost 5 bases and J 10 bases, leaving 21 bases between the germline ends. DNA of the CDR3: TGTGCCAGCAGTCTGACTTACAGGGTTAGGGACTCACCCCTCCACTTT. It encodes CASSLTYRVRDSPLHF.

This clone showed up just a few times. The chain uses TRBV19 and TRBJ1-6; D gene unclear. This CDR3 has 14 amino acids. V was clipped by 3 bases and J by 7 bases, with 10 bases between them. Germline values: CDR1 LNHDA, CDR2 SQIVND (reference sequence). The chain's CDR3 is CASSIGQVNSPLHF. The CDR3 nucleotides read TGTGCCAGTAGTATCGGCCAGGTGAATTCACCCCTCCACTTT.

The chain recombines TRBV5-1 with TRBJ2-2; tentatively, D is TRBD2 (6 bases). The CDR3 consists of 17 residues. Looked up from germline, CDR1 is SGHRS and CDR2 is YFSETQ. Deletions cut 6 bases from V and 4 bases from J, with 22 bases between. The CDR3 loop is CASTGRGVILATGELFF. The CDR3, as DNA: TGCGCCAGCACGGGTCGCGGGGTGATACTCGCCACCGGGGAGCTGTTTTTT.

CDR3 DNA: TGTGCCAGCAGCCCGCAGGGGTCCAGGGCTCTTAACTATGGCTACACCTTC. It specifies CASSPQGSRALNYGYTF. The chain has TRBV5-5 and TRBJ1-2, with D possibly matching TRBD1 (6 bases). The germline V gene encodes CDR1 SGHKS and CDR2 YYEKEE (reference sequence). CDR3 size: 17 residues. Trimming left V 4 bases short and J 1 base short, with 20 bases between.

This rearrangement joins TRBV3-1 (or the pseudogene TRBV3-2) to TRBJ2-1; D possibly corresponds to TRBD2 (5 bases). V lost 0 bases and J lost 7, with 25 bases in between. Looked up from germline, CDR1 is LGHDT and CDR2 is YNNKEL (reference sequence). The CDR3 extends over 19 amino acids. In DNA form, the CDR3 reads TGTGCCAGCAGCCAAGACCCCTGGTATAGCGACCCCCCGTGGAATGAGCAGTTCTTC. This codes for CASSQDPWYSDPPWNEQFF.

The genes are TRBV7-2 and TRBJ2-1; TRBD2 matches 8 bases. V gave up 0 bases and J gave up 5 bases; unmatched junction bases: 9. Per germline, CDR1 SGHTA and CDR2 FQGNSA. This CDR3 contains 17 residues. The CDR3 is CASSLALRAGGNNEQFF. In DNA, the CDR3 is TGTGCCAGCAGCTTAGCGCTTCGGGCGGGAGGTAACAATGAGCAGTTCTTC. The full variable domain, with the rest looked up from reference TRBV7-2 and TRBJ2-1, is GAGVSQSPSNKVTEKGKDVELRCDPISGHTALYWYRQSLGQGLEFLIYFQGNSAPDKSGLPSDRFSAERTGGSVSTLTIQRTQQEDSAVYLCASSLALRAGGNNEQFFGPGTRLTVL.

This chain links TRBV5-1 with TRBJ2-7; D uncertain. V was trimmed by 3 bases and J by 1 base, leaving 2 bases between them. This CDR3 region has 11 residues. Germline CDR1 and CDR2: SGHRS and YFSETQ. CDR3 residues: CASSSSYEQYF. The CDR3 coding sequence is TGCGCCAGCAGCTCTTCCTACGAGCAGTACTTC.

This rearrangement joins TRBV10-2 to TRBJ1-2; D is perhaps TRBD1 (5 bases). V was shortened by 3 bases and J by 7 bases, with 12 bases between the two germline ends. The CDR3 contains 13 residues. Germline V CDR1 and CDR2: WSHSY, SAAADI. The CDR3 region has the DNA TGCGCCAGCAGTGAACGGGGGATCGCTGGCTACACCTTC. This gives the protein CASSERGIAGYTF.

This chain uses TRBV5-5 with TRBJ1-2; 8 positions match TRBD1. Germline V gives CDR1 SGHKS, CDR2 YYEKEE (reference sequence). The V gene end was trimmed by 0 bases and the J gene end by 8 bases; junction bases not matched to a gene: 9. The CDR3 runs 15 residues. The CDR3 bases are TGTGCCAGCAGCTTGGCAGTAGGACAGGGCAGCGGCTACACCTTC. Translated: CASSLAVGQGSGYTF.

The chain recombines TRBV6-2 or TRBV6-3 with TRBJ1-2; TRBD1 aligns across 8 bases. Germline V gene data show CDR1 as MNHEY and CDR2 as SVGEGT. The CDR3 is 16 residues long. Trimming took 2 bases from V and 0 from J; bases not matched to a gene: 5. CDR3 residues: CASSYQGAEANYGYTF. CDR3 sequence (DNA): TGTGCCAGCAGTTACCAGGGGGCAGAGGCTAACTATGGCTACACCTTC.

V and J are TRBV10-3 and TRBJ2-5, with 8 bases fitting TRBD1. Germline-derived CDR1 and CDR2 are ENHRY and SYGVKD. The J segment lost 5 bases and the V segment lost 0 bases, leaving 5 bases of the junction unmatched. The CDR3 extends over 15 amino acids. CDR3 loop: CAISESGTGSETQYF. In DNA form, the CDR3 reads TGTGCCATCAGTGAGTCCGGGACAGGTTCGGAGACCCAGTACTTC.

V usage is TRBV5-6 and J usage is TRBJ2-7; no clear D gene. The CDR3 length is 15 residues. The germline V and J ends were trimmed by 3 bases and 7 bases, with 20 bases remaining between them. The V gene's germline CDR1 is SGHDT and CDR2 YYEEEE. CDR3 nucleotides: TGTGCCAGCAGCTCGATTCGGTACCCTCCTTTTGAGCAGTACTTC. Translating it yields CASSSIRYPPFEQYF.

This clone was seen only a few times. The chain recombines TRBV29-1 with TRBJ1-2; D possibly corresponds to TRBD1 (5 bases). The germline CDR1 and CDR2 sequences are SQVTM and ANQGSEA. The CDR3 spans 12 residues. Trimming cost V 7 bases and J 8 bases, with 17 bases left between them. CDR3 nucleotides: TGCAGCGCCCGTAGGGGCCTGGGGGGCTACACCTTC. Protein: CSARRGLGGYTF.

Here the CDR3 reads CASSGEGYEQYF. The CDR3 coding sequence is TGTGCCAGCAGTGGGGAGGGCTACGAGCAGTACTTC. V is TRBV6-6 and J is TRBJ2-7; the match to TRBD2 covers 7 bases. This CDR3 spans 12 amino acids. Germline loops: CDR1 MNHNY, CDR2 SVGAGI (reference sequence). The ends lost 5 bases at V and 3 bases at J; junction bases unmatched: 1.

V and J are TRBV4-2 and TRBJ2-3; the match to TRBD2 covers 7 bases. CDR3 size: 19 residues. V shed 1 base and J 1 base; nucleotides not matched to a gene: 14. Germline CDR1 reads LGHNA; CDR2 reads YNFKEQ. As DNA, the CDR3 is TGTGCCAGCAGCCAAGCAGGGTATAGCGGGCCCGGGGGCACAGATACGCAGTATTTT. Its translation is CASSQAGYSGPGGTDTQYF.

The V gene is TRBV19, the J gene TRBJ1-5; possibly TRBD1 for D (5 bases). The CDR3 loop spans 15 amino acids. From germline, CDR1 is LNHDA and CDR2 SQIVND (reference sequence). Deletions cut 6 bases from V and 3 bases from J, with 15 bases between. DNA for the CDR3: TGTGCCAGTAGCTCGACAGACACTTTCAATCAGCCCCAGCATTTT. Protein product: CASSSTDTFNQPQHF.

This clone was seen a single time. The chain is built from TRBV2 and TRBJ2-7; perhaps TRBD2 as D (5 bases). The V end lost 7 bases, the J end lost 4 bases, and 14 bases lay between the germline ends. Germline V gene data show CDR1 as SNHLY and CDR2 as FYNNEI. This CDR3 comprises 13 residues. The CDR3 region is CASMGLRGYEQYF. The CDR3 DNA sequence: TGTGCCAGCATGGGTCTCCGGGGATACGAGCAGTACTTC.

The gene calls are TRBV3-1 (or the pseudogene TRBV3-2) and TRBJ1-5; 9 bases map to TRBD1. This CDR3 contains 17 residues. Per germline, CDR1 LGHDT and CDR2 YNNKEL (reference sequence). J was trimmed by 1 base and V by 3 bases; bases with no gene match: 7. CDR3 coding DNA: TGTGCCAGCAGCCAGTTTACCGGGACAGGGAGCAATCAGCCCCAGCATTTT. Translation gives CASSQFTGTGSNQPQHF.